This T cell receptor (beta chain) stems from a study of cytomegalovirus exposure and HLA in healthy donors. Regarding the study as a whole: According to a subsequent analysis, TCR clusters identified in the first cohort showed a tendency to co-occur across the 100 to 150 validation repertoires.

Assay used: immunoSEQ multiplex PCR; TCRdb lists only in-frame clones, some missing. Among under 200,000 clones listed, around 84% were seen once. Comments on this clone: Its antigen remains unknown.

The CDR3 loop spans 15 amino acids. Deletions cut 0 bases from V and 2 bases from J, with 11 bases between. Germline CDR1 and CDR2: MNHEY and SMNVEV (reference sequence). The material sequenced was PBMCs. The receptor was isolated from a man aged 18 to 35 in good health and CMV-seropositive. The chain couples TRBV27 to TRBJ2-7; a weak D match, TRBD1 (6 bases). The DNA of the CDR3 is TGTGCCAGCAGTTTATCGACCAGGGGACCCTACGAGCAGTACTTC. Protein product: CASSLSTRGPYEQYF.